This entry features one T cell receptor (beta chain) sequence. Its target is unknown. This entry is derived from a study of graft-versus-host responses after intestinal transplantation. Broader study findings: Recipient marrow held GvH clones, some first seen in ileum or blood.

CDR1 and CDR2 from the germline V gene are PRHDT and FYEKMQ (reference sequence). CDR3 length: 13 residues. V was cut by 2 bases and J by 5 bases, with 7 bases left in between. Only in-frame clones appear in the TCRdb table, and some are missing; sequencing was by immunoSEQ multiplex PCR. The sample contains 98,000 or so clones, around 88% of which appear only once. The receptor comes from a human patient who received an intestinal transplant, so some T cells may come from the graft donor. J is TRBJ2-1 and V is TRBV13, with D hard to call. Specimen: PBMCs, collected 255 days after intestinal transplant. The CDR3 DNA reads TGTGCCAGCAGCTTAACGAGGAACAATGAGCAGTTCTTC. Its protein is CASSLTRNNEQFF.